The next 11 T cell receptor beta chains were all read from a single sample in a study of cytomegalovirus exposure and HLA in healthy donors. PCR employed 60 Vbeta and 13 Jbeta primers. Generated by immunoSEQ multiplex PCR, the TCRdb table keeps only in-frame clones and is missing some. The sample table includes around 25,000 clones. The sample was PBMCs. The origin of the receptors is a male donor in good health and CMV-seropositive.

Notes on this clone: One end of the junction fails to match germline, which may point to a read error. The gene calls are TRBV18 and TRBJ1-1; D gene ambiguous. CDR1 KGHSH and CDR2 LQKENI come from the germline V gene. The length of the CDR3 is 16 residues. The CDR3 sequence: CASAPREDRWATEAFF. In DNA, the CDR3 is TGTGCCAGCGCACCAAGGGAGGATCGTTGGGCCACTGAAGCTTTCTTT.

Written as DNA, the CDR3 is TGCGCCAGCAGTGTCGGACTGGACGAGCAGTACTTC. Amino acids: CASSVGLDEQYF. This sequence joins TRBV10-2 and TRBJ2-7, with TRBD2 as a possible D gene (5 bases). The germline V gene has CDR1 WSHSY and CDR2 SAAADI. CDR3 length: 12 amino acids. With 4 bases removed from V and 5 bases from J, the gap between germline ends came to 9 bases.

This rearrangement joins TRBV28 to TRBJ2-6, with 10 nucleotides matching TRBD1. Germline V gene sequence: CDR1 MDHEN, CDR2 SYDVKM. The V segment lost 3 bases and the J segment 2 bases; nucleotides outside the gene matches: 7. This CDR3 spans 18 amino acids. The CDR3 is CASSFVTGGVTGANVLTF. The CDR3, as DNA: TGTGCCAGCAGTTTTGTGACAGGGGGCGTAACTGGGGCCAACGTCCTGACTTTC. Full variable domain (missing parts from reference TRBV28 and TRBJ2-6): DVKVTQSSRYLVKRTGEKVFLECVQDMDHENMFWYRQDPGLGLRLIYFSYDVKMKEKGDIPEGYSVSREKKERFSLILESASTNQTSMYLCASSFVTGGVTGANVLTFGAGSRLTVL.

The chain combines TRBV7-6 with TRBJ2-1, with 8 nucleotides matching TRBD2. The germline V gene has CDR1 SGHVS and CDR2 FNYEAQ. This CDR3 is 16 amino acids long. After removal of 2 bases from V and 2 bases from J, the junction contained 5 bases not matched to a gene. DNA for the CDR3: TGTGCCAGCAGCTTACAGTATAGCGGGGCCTACAATGAGCAGTTCTTC. Protein product: CASSLQYSGAYNEQFF.

V is TRBV18 and J is TRBJ2-7, with 7 bases identical to TRBD2. V lost 0 bases and J lost 3; bases outside the gene matches: 2. The CDR3 sequence is 14 residues long. CDR1 KGHSH and CDR2 LQKENI come from the germline V gene. The CDR3 sequence: CASSPPGRDYEQYF. CDR3 coding DNA: TGTGCCAGCTCACCACCGGGGAGGGACTACGAGCAGTACTTC.

The chain uses TRBV29-1 and TRBJ1-1; the D gene is possibly TRBD1 (5 bases). This CDR3 contains 13 residues. Trimming took off 5 bases at V and 0 bases at J, with 10 bases between the two ends. CDR1 and CDR2 from the germline V gene are SQVTM and ANQGSEA. The DNA for the CDR3 is TGCAGCGTTCACAGGTCCCTGAACACTGAAGCTTTCTTT. Its protein is CSVHRSLNTEAFF.

The chain joins TRBV4-2 to TRBJ2-4, with D tentatively TRBD2 (5 bases). The CDR3 consists of 15 residues. V lost 1 base and J lost 0, with 7 bases in between. Germline V gene lookup returns CDR1 LGHNA and CDR2 YNFKEQ. CDR3 sequence reads: CASSQGEGAKNIQYF. CDR3 nucleotide sequence: TGTGCCAGCAGCCAAGGCGAGGGAGCCAAAAACATTCAGTACTTC.

The chain employs TRBV9 and TRBJ1-1; D gene unclear. V lost 4 bases and J 3 bases, leaving 10 bases between the germline ends. This CDR3 is 13 amino acids long. CDR1 is SGDLS, CDR2 YYNGEE, per germline. CDR3 nucleotides: TGTGCCAGCAGCAGACGGGAGGACACTGAAGCTTTCTTT. Protein product: CASSRREDTEAFF.

As concerns this clone: The junction departs from germline at one end; a sequencing error may be responsible. The V and J genes are TRBV29-1 and TRBJ2-1; 7 bases agree with TRBD1. In germline, CDR1 is SQVTM, CDR2 ANQGSEA. This CDR3 is built from 14 residues. DNA for the CDR3: TGCAGCGCCAGGGACAGACTCTCCGACAATGAGCAGTTCTTC. The encoded protein is CSARDRLSDNEQFF.

On this clone itself: Germline and junction disagree at one end, which may indicate a read error. The chain carries TRBV4-1 and TRBJ2-5; 10 bases are shared with TRBD2. The CDR3 length is 19 residues. Looked up from germline, CDR1 is MGHRA and CDR2 is YSYEKL. CDR3 residues: CASSQDRLAGVLIQEAQYF. DNA for the CDR3: TGCGCCAGCAGCCAAGATCGTCTAGCGGGGGTGTTAATCCAAGAGGCCCAGTACTTC.

V gene TRBV6-1 combines with J gene TRBJ2-7, with 12 positions matching TRBD2. CDR1 is MNHNS, CDR2 SASEGT, per germline. This CDR3 is 14 amino acids long. V shed 7 bases, J shed 4 bases, and the junction held 5 bases outside the gene matches. CDR3 amino acids: CASILTSGGYEQYF. CDR3 DNA sequence: TGTGCCAGCATTCTGACTAGCGGGGGTTACGAGCAGTACTTC.